This T cell receptor beta chain was recorded in a study of T cells in Graves' hyperthyroidism and ophthalmopathy. This clonotype has ten or more counts. Orbital computed tomography, thyroid ultrasound, serum thyroxine and TRAb, and clinical symptoms together informed the diagnoses. The authors took PBMCs from roughly 10 ml fresh peripheral blood. Germline CDR1 and CDR2: SGHRS and YFSETQ. There are 14 residues in the CDR3. The V and J ends lost 0 bases and 0 bases respectively, with 5 bases between them. The CDR3 regions of TCR beta were amplified from RNA transcripts. The HTBI primer set was used in a first-round RT-PCR of the TCR CDR3. TCRdb independently ran MiXCR on the multiplex PCR reads; one entry per CDR3 protein. The data show around 700,000 distinct CDR3 sequences, with roughly 20% seen just once and about a sixth held by the top ten.

The chain recombines TRBV5-1 with TRBJ2-3; no firm D call. What was sequenced was blood. The source of this sequence is a woman aged 50 to 60 with Graves' hyperthyroidism that later progressed to Graves' ophthalmopathy. The chain's CDR3 is CASSLDHSTDTQYF. CDR3 coding DNA: TGCGCCAGCAGCTTGGACCACAGCACAGATACGCAGTATTTT.